The clone carrying this TCR beta chain was recorded at least ten times. TCRdb ran MiXCR on the PCR reads. The sample has about 40,000 clones; around 17% are singletons. There were no patients who had received any treatment before thyroid surgery. This sample was taken from a study of metastatic and nonmetastatic thyroid tumors. The CDR3 sequence is 16 residues long. Germline V gene sequence: CDR1 SGHNT, CDR2 YYREEE (reference sequence). V trimming: 3 bases; J trimming: 6 bases; junction bases outside the gene matches: 11. This TCR was recovered from a female donor with papillary thyroid cancer or a benign thyroid nodule (not recorded which). Some clones in this sample may be carry-over from other donors' samples. The V call is TRBV5-4, the J call TRBJ1-4; TRBD1 agrees at 7 bases. The sequenced sample consisted of blood. CDR3 in DNA: TGTGCCAGCAGCTCCCCCCGACAGGGCGGGTATGAAAAACTGTTTTTT. Amino acid sequence: CASSSPRQGGYEKLFF. The full variable domain, with the rest looked up from reference TRBV5-4 and TRBJ1-4, is ETGVTQSPTHLIKTRGQQVTLRCSSQSGHNTVSWYQQALGQGPQFIFQYYREEENGRGNFPPRFSGLQFPNYSSELNVNALELDDSALYLCASSSPRQGGYEKLFFGSGTQLSVL.